The clone carrying this T cell receptor (beta chain) occurred a few times. Its antigen is still unknown. The authors amplified TCR beta CDR3 regions from RNA transcripts. An opening RT-PCR round employed HTBI primers and preceded a second-round multiplex PCR. MiXCR, applied by TCRdb to the multiplex PCR reads, yields one record per CDR3 protein. Found here are 660,000 or so distinct CDR3 sequences, just over 40% of them singletons; the top ten hold roughly 3%. These data are taken from a study of Graves' ophthalmopathy and Graves' hyperthyroidism. The CDR3 sequence is 16 residues long. From germline, CDR1 is SNHLY and CDR2 FYNNEI. The V end was cut by 5 bases, the J end by 1 base, with 17 bases between. Study-wide points: At 70.59% sensitivity and approximately 78% specificity, the model predicted progression of the ophthalmopathy.

This sequence joins TRBV2 and TRBJ1-2, with a weak D call TRBD1 (6 bases). The specimen sequenced was peripheral blood. The source of this sequence is an adult man with Graves' ophthalmopathy. CDR3 amino acids: CASSPDRIGGNYGYTF. The CDR3 DNA reads as TGTGCCAGCAGTCCTGACAGGATTGGCGGTAACTATGGCTACACCTTC.